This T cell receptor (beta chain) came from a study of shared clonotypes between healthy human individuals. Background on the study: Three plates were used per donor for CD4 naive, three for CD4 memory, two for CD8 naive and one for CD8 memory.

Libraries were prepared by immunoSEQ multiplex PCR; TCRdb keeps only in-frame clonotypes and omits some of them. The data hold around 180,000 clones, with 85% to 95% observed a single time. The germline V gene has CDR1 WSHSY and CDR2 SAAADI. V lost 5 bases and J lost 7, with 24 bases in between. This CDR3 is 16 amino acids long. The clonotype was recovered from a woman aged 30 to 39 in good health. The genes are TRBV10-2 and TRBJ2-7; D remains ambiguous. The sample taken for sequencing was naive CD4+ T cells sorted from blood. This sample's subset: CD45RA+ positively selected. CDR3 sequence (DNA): TGCGCCAGCAGTAATCCCCTAGGGCAGGTCAGGTTTGAGCAGTACTTC. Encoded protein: CASSNPLGQVRFEQYF.